This T cell receptor beta chain came from a study of T cells in Graves' hyperthyroidism and ophthalmopathy. Study information: Sampling of peripheral blood happened at initial diagnosis, prior to any treatment. Study findings and constraints: Most expanded thyroid clonotypes above 0.001 also appeared in blood.

Graves' hyperthyroidism qualified as stable when ophthalmopathy did not progress within 18 months. Lactation, pregnancy, other autoimmune disease or uncontrolled infection excluded patients. Concerning this clonotype itself: Its target is not known.

This CDR3 has 16 amino acids. The V gene's germline CDR1 is DFQATT and CDR2 SNEGSKA (reference sequence). V shed 6 bases and J 4 bases; nucleotides not matched to a gene: 14. Using RNA transcripts as the source, TCR beta CDR3 regions were amplified. With the HTBI primer set, the TCR CDR3 went through a first round of RT-PCR. TCRdb re-derived calls from the multiplex PCR reads in MiXCR, one entry per CDR3 protein. The repertoire consists of under 700,000 distinct CDR3 sequences, with approximately 15% occurring once and the leading ten covering under 20%. This sequence was found in a woman aged 18-29 years with Graves' hyperthyroidism. Sequenced material: blood. This chain connects TRBV20-1 to TRBJ2-2, with 7 bases lining up with TRBD1. As DNA, the CDR3 is TGCAGTGCCCAATACCTGCCGGGACAGACCACCGGGGAGCTGTTTTTT. It encodes CSAQYLPGQTTGELFF.